This TCR beta chain was captured in a study of blood T cell repertoires in COVID-19. The wider study: Acute and convalescent COVID-19 specimens originated in the United States, Italy and Spain. PBMCs, B-cell-depleted T cells, or T cells were the source of the cDNA or gDNA that made up the material.

Original processing methods: Amplification of reference gene primers provided the estimated nucleated cell counts. Profiling relied on immunoSEQ multiplex PCR, and the TCRdb table lists in-frame clones only, not all of them. V and J calls and clone size are given by that table; D and trimming were obtained from the DNA. The top ten hold roughly 2.1% of the sample, which has 80,000 to 100,000 clones, around nine tenths seen once. The CDR3 is made up of 15 amino acids. The germline V gene has CDR1 ENHRY and CDR2 SYGVKD. V lost 2 bases and J 5 bases, leaving 13 bases between the germline ends. Enrolment of Seattle patients took place during active infection, and they were followed longitudinally.

The sample comprised peripheral blood. The V gene is TRBV10-3, the J gene TRBJ1-5, with a possible D match to TRBD1 (5 bases). The source is a man aged 50-60 years with COVID-19, enrolled during active disease. CDR3 protein: CAISEERQPHQPQHF. The DNA of the CDR3 is TGTGCCATCAGTGAGGAGCGACAGCCACATCAGCCCCAGCATTTT.